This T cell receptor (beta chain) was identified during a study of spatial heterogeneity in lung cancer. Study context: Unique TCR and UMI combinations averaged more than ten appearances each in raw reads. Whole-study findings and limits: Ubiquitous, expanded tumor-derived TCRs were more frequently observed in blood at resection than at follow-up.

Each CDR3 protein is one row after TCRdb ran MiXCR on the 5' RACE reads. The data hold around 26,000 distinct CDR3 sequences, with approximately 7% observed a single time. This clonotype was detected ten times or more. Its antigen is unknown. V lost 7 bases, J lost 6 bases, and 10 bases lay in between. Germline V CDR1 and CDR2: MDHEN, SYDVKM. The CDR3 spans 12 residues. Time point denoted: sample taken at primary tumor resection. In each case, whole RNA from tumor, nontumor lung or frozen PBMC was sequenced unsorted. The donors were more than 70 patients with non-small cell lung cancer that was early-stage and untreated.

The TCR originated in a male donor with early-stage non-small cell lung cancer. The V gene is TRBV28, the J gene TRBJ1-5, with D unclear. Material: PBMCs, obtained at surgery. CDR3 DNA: TGTGCCAGCATGTCCTTAGGTCAGCCCCAGCATTTT. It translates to CASMSLGQPQHF.